The 28 T cell receptor beta chains below come from one sample, sequenced in a study of shared clonotypes between healthy human individuals. TCRdb's copy holds only in-frame clones and misses some; the assay was immunoSEQ multiplex PCR. The profile covers 2.3 million or so clones, with 93% appearing a single time and under 0.45% taken by the ten largest. Sequencing input: naive CD4+ T cells from PBMCs. The subset here: CD45RA+ positively selected. The receptors shown here come from a man between 18 and 29 years old in good health. Some clones in this sample may be carry-over from other donors' samples.

The chain joins TRBV2 to TRBJ2-3, with 9 bases fitting TRBD2. The CDR3 extends over 17 amino acids. Germline CDR1 and CDR2: SNHLY and FYNNEI. V lost 7 bases to trimming and J lost 4 bases; unmatched junction nucleotides: 15. CDR3 protein: CASNRRLAGLFADTQYF. The CDR3, as DNA: TGTGCCAGCAACCGTCGGCTAGCGGGACTCTTTGCAGATACGCAGTATTTT.

Details on this clone: This CDR3 is also generated by other DNA sequences in the sample. The V and J genes are TRBV28 and TRBJ2-1; tentatively, D is TRBD1 or TRBD2 (5 bases each). V was trimmed by 2 bases and J by 3 bases, leaving 8 bases between them. Germline loops: CDR1 MDHEN, CDR2 SYDVKM. The CDR3 has 14 amino acids. The CDR3 loop is CASSLGGGYNEQFF. CDR3 bases: TGTGCCAGCAGTTTAGGTGGGGGCTACAATGAGCAGTTCTTC.

This chain links TRBV5-1 with TRBJ1-6; D is ambiguous. The CDR3 has 14 amino acids. The V end lost 2 bases, the J end lost 7 bases, and 10 bases lay between the germline ends. Germline CDR1 and CDR2: SGHRS and YFSETQ. Here the CDR3 reads CASSFTAGNSPLHF. DNA of the CDR3: TGCGCCAGCAGCTTTACCGCCGGAAATTCACCCCTCCACTTT.

V and J are TRBV5-1 and TRBJ2-1, with 10 positions matching TRBD2. The CDR3 totals 17 residues. Germline-derived CDR1 and CDR2 are SGHRS and YFSETQ. The V segment lost 7 bases and the J segment 5 bases; nucleotides outside the gene matches: 15. CDR3 sequence: CASAPLPRTSGNNEQFF. Written as DNA, the CDR3 is TGCGCCAGCGCTCCCCTTCCCCGGACTAGCGGCAACAATGAGCAGTTCTTC. Complete variable domain (other parts from reference TRBV5-1 and TRBJ2-1): KAGVTQTPRYLIKTRGQQVTLSCSPISGHRSVSWYQQTPGQGLQFLFEYFSETQRNKGNFPGRFSGRQFSNSRSEMNVSTLELGDSALYLCASAPLPRTSGNNEQFFGPGTRLTVL.

The chain recombines TRBV6-5 with TRBJ2-7; no clear D gene. The V gene lost 5 bases and the J gene lost 2 bases, with 10 bases spanning the gap. The germline gives CDR1 MNHEY, CDR2 SVGAGI. The CDR3 is made up of 13 amino acids. The CDR3 here is CASSGQYPYEQYF. The CDR3 DNA reads as TGTGCCAGCAGTGGTCAGTACCCCTACGAGCAGTACTTC.

This clone was detected once. This sequence joins TRBV5-1 and TRBJ2-2; 8 bases map to TRBD1. Looked up from germline, CDR1 is SGHRS and CDR2 is YFSETQ. This CDR3 comprises 14 residues. Trimming removed 4 bases from V and 6 bases from J; junction bases left unmatched: 5. The CDR3 protein is CASSRTTGAGELFF. Here the CDR3 DNA reads TGCGCCAGCAGCCGTACGACAGGGGCCGGGGAGCTGTTTTTT. Together with reference TRBV5-1 and TRBJ2-2, the CDR3 gives the full variable domain: KAGVTQTPRYLIKTRGQQVTLSCSPISGHRSVSWYQQTPGQGLQFLFEYFSETQRNKGNFPGRFSGRQFSNSRSEMNVSTLELGDSALYLCASSRTTGAGELFFGEGSRLTVL.

The V and J genes are TRBV30 and TRBJ2-3; 7 nucleotides line up with TRBD2. V was clipped by 3 bases and J by 5 bases; unmatched bases: 8. The CDR3 runs to 14 residues. Germline CDR1 and CDR2: GTSNPN and SVGIG (reference sequence). CDR3 DNA: TGTGCCTGGAGCTGGGGGAGGGCCGTAGATACGCAGTATTTT. Protein sequence: CAWSWGRAVDTQYF.

The rearrangement links TRBV6-1 to TRBJ1-1; the D is unclear. With 7 bases removed from V and 11 bases from J, the gap between germline ends came to 20 bases. Germline CDR1 and CDR2: MNHNS and SASEGT. The CDR3 consists of 13 residues. CDR3: CASTREWARDAFF. The DNA of the CDR3 is TGTGCCAGCACCCGAGAGTGGGCGCGGGATGCTTTCTTT.

The rearrangement joins TRBV20-1 to TRBJ2-1, with D possibly matching TRBD2 (6 bases). Trimming cost V 3 bases and J 13 bases, with 13 bases left between them. Per germline, CDR1 DFQATT and CDR2 SNEGSKA (reference sequence). The CDR3 length is 11 residues. This CDR3 reads CSARKEGRQFF. The CDR3 DNA reads as TGCAGTGCTAGGAAGGAGGGCCGTCAGTTCTTC.

This chain uses TRBV5-1 with TRBJ2-2; the match to TRBD2 covers 11 bases. The CDR3 has 18 residues. CDR1 and CDR2 (germline): SGHRS, YFSETQ. The V and J ends lost 4 bases and 0 bases, in that order; junction bases with no gene match: 8. CDR3 coding DNA: TGCGCCAGCAGCGGGCGTGTAGCGGGAGGGGCGAACACCGGGGAGCTGTTTTTT. This gives the protein CASSGRVAGGANTGELFF.

The CDR3 here is CASSFRGTGLEQYF. Written as DNA, the CDR3 is TGTGCCAGCAGTTTCCGCGGGACTGGCTTAGAGCAGTACTTC. This chain uses TRBV27 with TRBJ2-7; D perhaps matches TRBD2 (6 bases). Germline V gene data show CDR1 as MNHEY and CDR2 as SMNVEV (reference sequence). The CDR3 spans 14 residues. Trimming removed 3 bases at V and 7 bases at J, with 16 bases between.

For this clone: The same CDR3 is also encoded by other DNA sequences in this sample. The chain carries TRBV5-6 and TRBJ2-6; D remains ambiguous. From germline, CDR1 is SGHDT and CDR2 YYEEEE. The CDR3 consists of 15 residues. Trimming stripped 2 bases from V and 0 bases from J, with 6 bases between. The CDR3 reads CASSLRFSGANVLTF. The CDR3 DNA sequence: TGTGCCAGCAGCTTAAGGTTCTCTGGGGCCAACGTCCTGACTTTC.

The chain employs TRBV9 and TRBJ2-1, with D uncertain. Between the trimmed V and J ends, which lost 0 bases and 3 bases, there was a span of 7 bases. Germline CDR1 reads SGDLS; CDR2 reads YYNGEE. The CDR3 has 14 amino acids. CDR3 in DNA: TGTGCCAGCAGCGTAGATCAGTTCTACAATGAGCAGTTCTTC. This codes for CASSVDQFYNEQFF.

This chain uses TRBV2 with TRBJ1-4; D not certain. Trimming removed 8 bases at V and 5 bases at J, with 15 bases between. The CDR3 loop spans 14 amino acids. Germline V gene sequence: CDR1 SNHLY, CDR2 FYNNEI. CDR3 in DNA: TGTGCCAGCCTCTCGACGGCTTACAATGAAAAACTGTTTTTT. Protein: CASLSTAYNEKLFF.

The rearrangement links TRBV10-1 to TRBJ2-1, with TRBD2 matching over 13 bases. The CDR3 contains 16 residues. Germline V gene data show CDR1 as WNHNN and CDR2 as SYGVQD (reference sequence). V lost 4 bases, J lost 7 bases, and 7 bases stayed unmatched. This CDR3 is CASSATRTSGRNEQFF. In DNA form, the CDR3 reads TGCGCCAGCAGTGCCACACGGACTAGCGGGAGAAATGAGCAGTTCTTC.

This CDR3 is CASSLTGGGLAGYTF. CDR3 bases: TGTGCCAGCAGCTTGACGGGAGGGGGCCTAGCGGGCTACACCTTC. The V gene is TRBV5-6, the J gene TRBJ1-2; TRBD1 matches at 7 bases. This CDR3 is 15 amino acids long. Germline V gene data show CDR1 as SGHDT and CDR2 as YYEEEE. Losses at the gene ends were 1 base for V and 8 bases for J; bases not matched to a gene: 11.

With respect to this clone: Other DNA sequences in the same sample also yield this CDR3. This chain connects TRBV5-1 to TRBJ1-3; D is possibly TRBD1 (6 bases). The CDR3 is 15 amino acids. Looked up from germline, CDR1 is SGHRS and CDR2 is YFSETQ. The V end lost 4 bases, the J end lost 0 bases, and 11 bases lay between the germline ends. CDR3 loop: CASSLTGISGNTIYF. CDR3 in DNA: TGCGCCAGCAGCCTGACAGGCATCTCTGGAAACACCATATATTTT.

The J gene is TRBJ1-3, the V gene TRBV7-2; no clear D gene. The germline gives CDR1 SGHTA, CDR2 FQGNSA. The CDR3 totals 16 residues. Trimming took 2 bases from V and 0 from J, leaving 11 bases between them. DNA for the CDR3: TGTGCCAGCAGCTTACGCAGTCCCTCCTCTGGAAACACCATATATTTT. As protein: CASSLRSPSSGNTIYF.

The V call is TRBV27, the J call TRBJ1-4; unclear D gene. V shed 2 bases and J shed 3 bases, with 7 bases lying between them. Germline V gene data show CDR1 as MNHEY and CDR2 as SMNVEV (reference sequence). This CDR3 spans 14 amino acids. The chain's CDR3 is CASSLVGANEKLFF. Written as DNA, the CDR3 is TGTGCCAGCAGTTTAGTCGGAGCTAATGAAAAACTGTTTTTT. The whole variable domain, remainder taken from reference TRBV27 and TRBJ1-4, is EAQVTQNPRYLITVTGKKLTVTCSQNMNHEYMSWYRQDPGLGLRQIYYSMNVEVTDKGDVPEGYKVSRKEKRNFPLILESPSPNQTSLYFCASSLVGANEKLFFGSGTQLSVL.

The gene calls are TRBV19 and TRBJ2-2; a weak D match, TRBD1 (6 bases). Germline-derived CDR1 and CDR2 are LNHDA and SQIVND (reference sequence). The CDR3 has 16 residues. V was clipped by 5 bases and J by 1 base, with 14 bases between them. The CDR3 is CASSAGAFLNTGELFF. The CDR3 coding sequence is TGTGCCAGTAGTGCAGGGGCGTTCCTGAACACCGGGGAGCTGTTTTTT.

V usage is TRBV5-3 and J usage is TRBJ1-5; D is unclear. TRBV5-3 is labeled an ORF, and its function is uncertain. Trimming left V 7 bases short and J 5 bases short, with 4 bases between. The CDR3 is 10 amino acids. This CDR3 reads CARRDQPQHF. CDR3 nucleotides: TGTGCCAGACGCGATCAGCCCCAGCATTTT.

Regarding this clone: This specimen includes other DNA sequences encoding the same CDR3. The chain is built from TRBV9 and TRBJ2-7; no firm D call. The CDR3 runs 14 residues. Germline V CDR1 and CDR2: SGDLS, YYNGEE. V was pared by 0 bases and J by 2 bases, with 9 bases between. CDR3 sequence (DNA): TGTGCCAGCAGCGTAGCCCCCCGGGCCTACGAGCAGTACTTC. Protein: CASSVAPRAYEQYF.

The rearrangement joins TRBV6-5 to TRBJ2-1; TRBD2 matches 12 bases. The CDR3 is 15 residues long. J gave up 10 bases and V 0 bases, and 4 bases lay outside the gene matches. The germline V gene encodes CDR1 MNHEY and CDR2 SVGAGI. The CDR3 region is CASSYSGLAGSEQFF. The CDR3 region has the DNA TGTGCCAGCAGTTACTCCGGACTAGCGGGAAGCGAGCAGTTCTTC.

The V gene is TRBV9, the J gene TRBJ1-5, with D tentatively TRBD1 (5 bases). This CDR3 comprises 13 residues. V was shortened by 1 base and J by 6 bases, with 8 bases between the two germline ends. Germline CDR1 reads SGDLS; CDR2 reads YYNGEE. DNA for the CDR3: TGTGCCAGCAGCGTATCGGGGCGTCAGCCCCAGCATTTT. It is translated as CASSVSGRQPQHF.

This rearrangement joins TRBV29-1 to TRBJ2-5; the D gene is possibly TRBD2 (6 bases). Germline values: CDR1 SQVTM, CDR2 ANQGSEA. The germline V and J ends were trimmed by 3 bases and 14 bases, with 13 bases remaining between them. CDR3 length equals 10 residues. CDR3 loop: CSVEEGRPYF. CDR3 sequence (DNA): TGCAGCGTTGAGGAGGGCAGGCCATACTTC.

This chain joins TRBV5-1 and TRBJ1-1, with D perhaps TRBD1 (5 bases). The CDR3 consists of 15 residues. V shed 3 bases and J shed 4 bases, with 16 bases lying between them. Germline CDR1 and CDR2: SGHRS and YFSETQ. CDR3 in DNA: TGCGCCAGCAGCTCCCCACGCAGGGAGGGCACTGAAGCTTTCTTT. This translates into CASSSPRREGTEAFF.

Regarding this clone: The sample carries other DNA sequences with the same CDR3. The chain links TRBV7-9 to TRBJ1-3, with no clear D. Germline V gene data show CDR1 as SEHNR and CDR2 as FQNEAQ (reference sequence). V lost 1 base and J 0 bases, leaving 7 bases between the germline ends. This CDR3 region has 15 residues. The CDR3 DNA follows: TGTGCCAGCAGCTTAGGGCAGCTCTCTGGAAACACCATATATTTT. This codes for CASSLGQLSGNTIYF.

This chain joins TRBV18 and TRBJ2-1; 10 positions match TRBD1. The germline CDR1 and CDR2 sequences are KGHSH and LQKENI. The CDR3 length is 16 residues. V lost 8 bases to trimming and J lost 2 bases; unmatched junction nucleotides: 9. The CDR3 reads CASRKTGGPTYNEQFF. CDR3 DNA sequence: TGTGCCAGCCGAAAGACAGGGGGCCCTACCTACAATGAGCAGTTCTTC. Combining the CDR3 with reference TRBV18 and TRBJ2-1 gives the whole variable domain NAGVMQNPRHLVRRRGQEARLRCSPMKGHSHVYWYRQLPEEGLKFMVYLQKENIIDESGMPKERFSAEFPKEGPSILRIQQVVRGDSAAYFCASRKTGGPTYNEQFFGPGTRLTVL.